This TCR beta chain was retrieved from a study of PD-1 blockade in classical Hodgkin lymphoma. On this clone: Its matching antigen is unknown.

Time point defined: newly diagnosed, previously untreated cHL patient sample. The study compared against PBMCs from newly diagnosed, untreated classical Hodgkin lymphoma. Regarding the study as a whole: Baseline TCR diversity was reportedly lower in newly diagnosed patients than healthy donors.

Deletions cut 6 bases from V and 8 bases from J, with 10 bases between. This CDR3 spans 11 amino acids. Germline loops: CDR1 SEHNR, CDR2 FQNEAQ (reference sequence). Using immunoSEQ multiplex PCR, the repertoire was profiled, and TCRdb retains in-frame clones only, with some absent. The sample gives roughly 70,000 clones, roughly 93% of which show up once; less than 3.5% is in the top ten. The source is a human donor with classical Hodgkin lymphoma. The chain has TRBV7-9 and TRBJ1-1, with D uncertain. Sequencing used peripheral blood mononuclear cells (PBMCs). DNA of the CDR3: TGTGCCAGCAGTAGAAGAACAGAAGCTTTCTTT. Translating it yields CASSRRTEAFF.